The clone carrying this T cell receptor (beta chain) was counted a few times. Antigen unknown. These data originate in a study of cytomegalovirus exposure and HLA in healthy donors. The donors (healthy individuals) were bone marrow donors. Study findings and constraints: Likely technical artifact: a cluster of highly shared sequence variants. For TCR beta chains, V- and J-gene trimming was later linked to a missense DCLRE1C variant. There were reportedly fewer N-insertions in an Asian-associated ancestry cluster than the approximately 670-donor mean, in a later analysis.

Germline CDR1 WSHSY, CDR2 SAAADI. There are 13 residues in the CDR3. The ends were cut back, 7 bases at V and 6 bases at J, with 15 bases in the middle. A multiplex PCR was run with 60 Vbeta primers and 13 Jbeta primers. Some clones are missing from TCRdb's copy, which holds only in-frame ones; the method was immunoSEQ multiplex PCR. The sample consists of 130,000 or so clones, 65% to 75% of them appearing once. This sequence joins TRBV10-2 and TRBJ2-5; possibly TRBD1 for D (5 bases). This clonotype was sampled from a man in his forties in good health and CMV-seropositive. The sample comprised PBMCs. The DNA of the CDR3 is TGCGCCAGCAAGTCATGGGGCCATCAGACCCAGTACTTC. This gives the protein CASKSWGHQTQYF.